A single T cell receptor (beta chain) is shown here with its context. The target antigen is unknown. V shed 1 base and J shed 1 base, with 14 bases lying between them. Germline assignment: CDR1 MNHEY and CDR2 SMNVEV (reference sequence). The CDR3 contains 18 residues. The study sampled blood at baseline, cycle 4 day 1, and cycle 7 day 1. The data were obtained in a study of OX40 agonist ivuxolimab in advanced cancers. Study information: Partial responses were seen in three patients, one with hepatocellular carcinoma and two with cutaneous melanoma. Findings of the study overall: CD4+ and CD8+ blood T cells expanded clonally by week 6 at 0.1 to 3.0 mg/kg. More expanded clones were found, on average, in CD8+ than in CD4+ T cells.

The table came from immunoSEQ multiplex PCR; TCRdb's copy has only in-frame clones and leaves some out. The sample contains some 61,000 clones, 85% to 90% of which appear only once. This receptor was taken from an adult with an advanced solid tumor such as melanoma, head and neck, liver or kidney cancer. The input for sequencing was CD4+ or CD8+ T cells sorted from blood, taken in a trial of the OX40 agonist ivuxolimab. This chain uses TRBV27 with TRBJ1-6; D ambiguous. This CDR3 is CASSLYPERRSYNSPLHF. The CDR3 DNA is TGTGCCAGCAGTTTATACCCCGAGCGTAGGTCCTATAATTCACCCCTCCACTTT.